A selection of T cell receptor beta chains follows, all from one sample in a study of shared clonotypes between healthy human individuals. Clones were read by immunoSEQ multiplex PCR, and TCRdb kept only the in-frame ones, dropping some. The repertoire consists of about 2.4 million clones, with roughly 93% occurring once and the leading ten covering 0.35% to 0.45%. The sequenced sample was naive CD4+ T cells from PBMCs. These receptors were taken from a man aged 18 to 30 in good health. Some clones in this sample may be carry-over from other donors' samples. CDR3s include the opening cysteine and the closing phenylalanine or tryptophan. D genes are given only for firm matches. A row's size may be missing; if present it is once, few, many or a size class.

CDR3aa: CASSEGKDIWETQYF
CDR3nt: TGTGCCAGCAGTGAAGGAAAGGACATTTGGGAGACCCAGTACTTC
d_gene: -
j_gene: TRBJ2-5
abundance: -
v_gene: TRBV6-1

CDR3aa: CASSYGTSGNQETQYF
CDR3nt: TGTGCCAGCAGCTACGGGACTAGCGGTAACCAAGAGACCCAGTACTTC
d_gene: TRBD2
j_gene: TRBJ2-5
abundance: once
v_gene: TRBV11-1

CDR3aa: CASSQVTASRNEKLFF
CDR3nt: TGCGCCAGCAGCCAAGTAACGGCGAGCAGGAATGAAAAACTGTTTTTT
d_gene: -
j_gene: TRBJ1-4
abundance: -
v_gene: TRBV4-1

CDR3aa: CASSVTGGSNYGYTF
CDR3nt: TGTGCCAGCAGCGTGACAGGGGGTAGCAACTATGGCTACACCTTC
d_gene: TRBD1
j_gene: TRBJ1-2
abundance: once
v_gene: TRBV9

CDR3aa: CATSRDGLAGGEQYF
CDR3nt: TGTGCCACCAGCAGAGACGGGCTAGCGGGAGGCGAGCAGTACTTC
d_gene: TRBD2
j_gene: TRBJ2-7
abundance: once
v_gene: TRBV15

CDR3aa: CASGPSLACSYEQYF
CDR3nt: TGTGCTAGTGGTCCGTCACTAGCTTGTTCCTACGAGCAGTACTTC
d_gene: -
j_gene: TRBJ2-7
abundance: -
v_gene: TRBV12-5

CDR3aa: CASSLTGLADYEQYF
CDR3nt: TGTGCCAGCAGCCTCACGGGACTAGCGGACTACGAGCAGTACTTC
d_gene: TRBD2
j_gene: TRBJ2-7
abundance: -
v_gene: TRBV7-3

CDR3aa: CASSLSSGLYGYTF
CDR3nt: TGTGCCAGCAGTCTTTCCTCAGGGCTCTATGGCTACACCTTC
d_gene: -
j_gene: TRBJ1-2
abundance: -
v_gene: TRBV27

CDR3aa: CAWSVTQGTGEAFF
CDR3nt: TGTGCCTGGAGTGTCACACAGGGGACTGGTGAAGCTTTCTTT
d_gene: TRBD1
j_gene: TRBJ1-1
abundance: few
v_gene: TRBV30

CDR3aa: CASSESGRGNYGYTF
CDR3nt: TGTGCCAGCAGTGAATCGGGGCGGGGAAACTATGGCTACACCTTC
d_gene: -
j_gene: TRBJ1-2
abundance: few
v_gene: TRBV25-1

CDR3aa: CASSSGLAGVKGDEQFF
CDR3nt: TGTGCCAGCAGCTCCGGACTAGCGGGAGTTAAAGGCGATGAGCAGTTCTTC
d_gene: TRBD2
j_gene: TRBJ2-1
abundance: -
v_gene: TRBV7-3

CDR3aa: CASSPKQPNFYNEQFF
CDR3nt: TGTGCCAGCAGCCCGAAACAGCCGAACTTCTACAATGAGCAGTTCTTC
d_gene: -
j_gene: TRBJ2-1
abundance: -
v_gene: TRBV7-3

CDR3aa: CASSLGYAGTEAFF
CDR3nt: TGCGCCAGCAGCTTGGGCTATGCGGGAACTGAAGCTTTCTTT
d_gene: -
j_gene: TRBJ1-1
abundance: -
v_gene: TRBV5-1

CDR3aa: CASSWGTERANTEAFF
CDR3nt: TGTGCCAGCAGCTGGGGGACAGAAAGGGCGAACACTGAAGCTTTCTTT
d_gene: TRBD1
j_gene: TRBJ1-1
abundance: -
v_gene: TRBV5-6

CDR3aa: CASSLDPSGSGNTIYF
CDR3nt: TGCGCCAGCAGCTTGGACCCTTCGGGCTCTGGAAACACCATATATTTT
d_gene: -
j_gene: TRBJ1-3
abundance: -
v_gene: TRBV5-1

CDR3aa: CASSPTGGVVYEQYF
CDR3nt: TGTGCCAGCAGCCCCACAGGGGGGGTTGTGTACGAGCAGTACTTC
d_gene: -
j_gene: TRBJ2-7
abundance: -
v_gene: TRBV7-3

CDR3aa: CASTTGQGAQYF
CDR3nt: TGTGCCAGCACCACCGGACAGGGGGCACAGTACTTC
d_gene: TRBD1
j_gene: TRBJ2-7
abundance: -
v_gene: TRBV2

CDR3aa: CASSGGVGHTDTQYF
CDR3nt: TGCGCCAGCAGCGGCGGAGTCGGCCACACAGATACGCAGTATTTT
d_gene: -
j_gene: TRBJ2-3
abundance: once
v_gene: TRBV5-1

CDR3aa: CASGPGGGQPQHF
CDR3nt: TGTGCCAGCGGGCCAGGGGGTGGTCAGCCCCAGCATTTT
d_gene: TRBD1
j_gene: TRBJ1-5
abundance: few
v_gene: TRBV2

CDR3aa: CASSLSGLVGQETQYF
CDR3nt: TGTGCCAGCAGCTTATCCGGACTGGTGGGGCAAGAGACCCAGTACTTC
d_gene: -
j_gene: TRBJ2-5
abundance: -
v_gene: TRBV7-3

CDR3aa: CASSPGGTGGAVGNQPQHF
CDR3nt: TGTGCCAGCAGCCCCGGCGGGACAGGGGGCGCGGTGGGCAATCAGCCCCAGCATTTT
d_gene: TRBD1
j_gene: TRBJ1-5
abundance: -
v_gene: TRBV7-2

CDR3aa: CASSSSGTSGRRYNEQFF
CDR3nt: TGTGCCAGCAGTTCTTCCGGGACTAGCGGGAGAAGGTACAATGAGCAGTTCTTC
d_gene: TRBD2
j_gene: TRBJ2-1
abundance: -
v_gene: TRBV27

CDR3aa: CASSLLAKTFNEQFF
CDR3nt: TGTGCCAGCAGCTTACTAGCGAAGACCTTCAATGAGCAGTTCTTC
d_gene: -
j_gene: TRBJ2-1
abundance: -
v_gene: TRBV7-3

CDR3aa: CASSLVQGSNEKLFF
CDR3nt: TGCGCCAGCAGCTTGGTTCAGGGCTCTAATGAAAAACTGTTTTTT
d_gene: -
j_gene: TRBJ1-4
abundance: -
v_gene: TRBV5-1

CDR3aa: CASSSGGRSNEQFF
CDR3nt: TGTGCCAGCTCATCTGGCGGGAGAAGCAATGAGCAGTTCTTC
d_gene: TRBD2
j_gene: TRBJ2-1
abundance: -
v_gene: TRBV27